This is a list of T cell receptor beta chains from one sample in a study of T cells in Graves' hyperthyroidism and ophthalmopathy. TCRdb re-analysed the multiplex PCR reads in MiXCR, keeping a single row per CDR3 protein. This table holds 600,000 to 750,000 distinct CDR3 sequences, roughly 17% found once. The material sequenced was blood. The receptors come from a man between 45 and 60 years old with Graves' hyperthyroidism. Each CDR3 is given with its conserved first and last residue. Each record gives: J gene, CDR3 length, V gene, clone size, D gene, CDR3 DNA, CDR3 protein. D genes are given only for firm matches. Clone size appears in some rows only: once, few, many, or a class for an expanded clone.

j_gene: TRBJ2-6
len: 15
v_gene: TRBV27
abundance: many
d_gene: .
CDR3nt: TGTGCCAGCAGTCCTAGGGATTCTGGGGCCAACGTCCTGACTTTC
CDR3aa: CASSPRDSGANVLTF

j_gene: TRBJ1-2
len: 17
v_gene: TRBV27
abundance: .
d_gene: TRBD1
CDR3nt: TGTGCCAGCAGTTCAGCAGGGGGCCGACAAGAAAGCTATGGCTACACCTTC
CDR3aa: CASSSAGGRQESYGYTF

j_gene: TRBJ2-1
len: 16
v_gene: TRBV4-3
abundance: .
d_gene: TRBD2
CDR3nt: TGCGCCAGCAGCCACACTGGGACTAGCGGGAGTAATGAGCAGTTCTTC
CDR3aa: CASSHTGTSGSNEQFF

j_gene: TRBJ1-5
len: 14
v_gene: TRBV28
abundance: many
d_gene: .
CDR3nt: TGTGCCAGCAGTTTGAGAGGCCTCAATCAGCCCCAGCATTTT
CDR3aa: CASSLRGLNQPQHF

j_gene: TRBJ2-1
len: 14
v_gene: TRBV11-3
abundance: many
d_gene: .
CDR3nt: TGTGCCAGCAGCTTAGAAGAGAGACACAATGAGCAGTTCTTC
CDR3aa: CASSLEERHNEQFF

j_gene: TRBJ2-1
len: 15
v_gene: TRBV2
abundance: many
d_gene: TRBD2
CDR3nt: TGTGCCAGCAGTGAGGGGAGGGGTTCCTACAATGAGCAGTTCTTC
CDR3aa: CASSEGRGSYNEQFF

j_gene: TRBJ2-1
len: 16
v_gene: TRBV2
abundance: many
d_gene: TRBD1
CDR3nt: TGTGCCAGCAGTCCACGCTCGGGACAGGTCCACAATGAGCAGTTCTTC
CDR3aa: CASSPRSGQVHNEQFF

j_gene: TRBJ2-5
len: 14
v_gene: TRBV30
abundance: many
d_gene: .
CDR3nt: TGTGCCTGGAGTGTACTGTTAGGATGGGAGACCCAGTACTTC
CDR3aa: CAWSVLLGWETQYF

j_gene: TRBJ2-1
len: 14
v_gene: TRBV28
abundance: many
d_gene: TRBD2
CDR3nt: TGTGCCAGCAGCTTGCGACTAGCGGACAATGAGCAGTTCTTC
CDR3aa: CASSLRLADNEQFF

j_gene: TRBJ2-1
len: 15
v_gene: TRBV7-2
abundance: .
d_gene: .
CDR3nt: TGTGCCAGCACGGGCGGCAGGGTGTCCTACAATGAGCAGTTCTTC
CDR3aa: CASTGGRVSYNEQFF

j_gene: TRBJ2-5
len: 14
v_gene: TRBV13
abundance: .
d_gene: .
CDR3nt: TGTGCCAGCAGCTGGCAGGGTTCCCAAGAGACCCAGTACTTC
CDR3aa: CASSWQGSQETQYF

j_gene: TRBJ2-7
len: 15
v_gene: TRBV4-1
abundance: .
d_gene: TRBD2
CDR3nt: TGCGCCAGCAGCCAAGGAGGGCGGGAGATCTACGAGCAGTACTTC
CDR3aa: CASSQGGREIYEQYF

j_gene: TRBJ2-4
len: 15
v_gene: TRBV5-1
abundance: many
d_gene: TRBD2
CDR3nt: TGCGCCAGCAGCTTGGCGGCGGGAGGGCCAAACATTCAGTACTTC
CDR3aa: CASSLAAGGPNIQYF

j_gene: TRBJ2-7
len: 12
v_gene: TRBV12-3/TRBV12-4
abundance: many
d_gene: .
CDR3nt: TGTGCCAGCAGAGGGGACCACTACGAGCAGTACTTC
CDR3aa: CASRGDHYEQYF

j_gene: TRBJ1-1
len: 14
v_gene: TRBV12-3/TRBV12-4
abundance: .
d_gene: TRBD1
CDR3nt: TGTGCCAGCAGTCCACAGACAGGGGGAACTGAAGCTTTCTTT
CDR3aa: CASSPQTGGTEAFF

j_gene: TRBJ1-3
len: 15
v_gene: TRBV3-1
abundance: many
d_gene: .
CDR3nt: TGTGCCAGCAGCCAAGATCTCGACTCTGGAAACACCATATATTTT
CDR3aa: CASSQDLDSGNTIYF

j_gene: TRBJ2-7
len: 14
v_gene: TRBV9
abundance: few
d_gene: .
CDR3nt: TGTGCCAGCAGCCCCCGCACTAGAACCTACGAGCAGTACTTC
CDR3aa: CASSPRTRTYEQYF

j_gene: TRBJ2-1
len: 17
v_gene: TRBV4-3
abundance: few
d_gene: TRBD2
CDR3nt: TGCGCCAGCAGCCAAGATTGGGATAGCGGGAGTAGTTATGAGCAGTTCTTC
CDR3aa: CASSQDWDSGSSYEQFF

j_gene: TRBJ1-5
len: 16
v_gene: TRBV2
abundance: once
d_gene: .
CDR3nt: TGTGCCAGCAGTGTAGCGGGGGGCGGTAGGAGTCAGCCCCAGCATTTT
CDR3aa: CASSVAGGGRSQPQHF

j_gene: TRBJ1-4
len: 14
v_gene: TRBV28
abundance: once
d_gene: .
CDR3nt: TGTGCCAGCAGTTCACCCGCCGGGACCAAAAAACTGTTTTTT
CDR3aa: CASSSPAGTKKLFF

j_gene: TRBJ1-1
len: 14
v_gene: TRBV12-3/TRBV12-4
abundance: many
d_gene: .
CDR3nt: TGTGCCAGCAGTTGGCGATGGGGACGGGGTGAAGCTTTCTTT
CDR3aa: CASSWRWGRGEAFF

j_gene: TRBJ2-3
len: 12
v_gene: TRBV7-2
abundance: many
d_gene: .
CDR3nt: TGTGCCAGCAGGCAAAACACAGATACGCAGTATTTT
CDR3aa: CASRQNTDTQYF

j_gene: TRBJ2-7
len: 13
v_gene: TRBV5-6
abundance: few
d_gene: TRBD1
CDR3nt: TGTGCCAGCAGCCGGGACAGTCACTACGAGCAGTACTTC
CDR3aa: CASSRDSHYEQYF

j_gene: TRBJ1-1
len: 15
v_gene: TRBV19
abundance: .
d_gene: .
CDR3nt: TGTGCCAGTAGTCCAAGTGACGGTGTGAACACTGAAGCTTTCTTT
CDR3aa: CASSPSDGVNTEAFF

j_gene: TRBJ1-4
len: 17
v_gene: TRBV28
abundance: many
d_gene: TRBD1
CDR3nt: TGTGCCAGCAGTTCTCAATACAGGGGGACAACTAATGAAAAACTGTTTTTT
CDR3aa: CASSSQYRGTTNEKLFF

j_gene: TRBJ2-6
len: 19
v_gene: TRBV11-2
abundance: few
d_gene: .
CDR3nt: TGTGCCAGCAGCTTAATCTTGAGGACAGCGAACTCTGGGGCCAACGTCCTGACTTTC
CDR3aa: CASSLILRTANSGANVLTF

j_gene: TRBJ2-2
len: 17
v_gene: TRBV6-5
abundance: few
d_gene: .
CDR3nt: TGTGCCAGCAGTTACCCGGGACATTTCGCGAACACCGGGGAGCTGTTTTTT
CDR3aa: CASSYPGHFANTGELFF

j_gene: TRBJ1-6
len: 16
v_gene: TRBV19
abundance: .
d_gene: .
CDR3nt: TGTGCCAGTAGTGAGACAGTCTCTCTCGGAAATTCACCCCTCCACTTT
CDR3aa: CASSETVSLGNSPLHF

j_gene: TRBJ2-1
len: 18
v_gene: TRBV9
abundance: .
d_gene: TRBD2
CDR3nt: TGTGCCAGCAGCCCAGGACTAGCGGGGAGTGGGACTTACAATGAGCAGTTCTTC
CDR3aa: CASSPGLAGSGTYNEQFF

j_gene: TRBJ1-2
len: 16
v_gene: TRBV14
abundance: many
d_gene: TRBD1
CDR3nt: TGTGCCAGCAGCCACCCGGGACAGGGGGCGCACTATGGCTACACCTTC
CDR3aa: CASSHPGQGAHYGYTF

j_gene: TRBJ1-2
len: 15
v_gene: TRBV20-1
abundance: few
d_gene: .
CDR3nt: TGCAGTGCTAGAGATCTAGGTGGGGTTTTCTATGGCTACACCTTC
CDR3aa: CSARDLGGVFYGYTF

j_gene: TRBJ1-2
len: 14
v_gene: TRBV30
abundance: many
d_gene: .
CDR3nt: TGTGCCTGGAGTGTTCTGGGACTAAACTATGGCTACACCTTC
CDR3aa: CAWSVLGLNYGYTF

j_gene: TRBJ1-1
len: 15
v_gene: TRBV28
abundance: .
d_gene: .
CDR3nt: TGTGCCAGCAGTTTGTCGGGGGTAGTGAACACTGAAGCTTTCTTT
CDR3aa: CASSLSGVVNTEAFF

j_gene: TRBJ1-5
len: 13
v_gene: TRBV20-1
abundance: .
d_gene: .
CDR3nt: TGCAGTGCTAGATCCGGGACCAATCAGCCCCAGCATTTT
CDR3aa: CSARSGTNQPQHF

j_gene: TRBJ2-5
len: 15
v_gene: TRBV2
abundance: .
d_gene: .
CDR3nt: TGTGCCAGCAGTGAAGTAGCAGGATCTGGAGAGACCCAGTACTTC
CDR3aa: CASSEVAGSGETQYF

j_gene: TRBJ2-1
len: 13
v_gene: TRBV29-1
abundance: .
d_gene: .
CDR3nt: TGCAGCGTTCCCGGGAGTACCTACAATGAGCAGTTCTTC
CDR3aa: CSVPGSTYNEQFF

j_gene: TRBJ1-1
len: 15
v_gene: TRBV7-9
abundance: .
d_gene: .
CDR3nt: TGTGCCAGCAGCTTCCCGGGGGGAGGAGAAGCTGAAGCTTTCTTT
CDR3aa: CASSFPGGGEAEAFF

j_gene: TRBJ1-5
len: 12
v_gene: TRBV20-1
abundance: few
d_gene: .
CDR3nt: TGCAGTGCTAGACGGGGGAGTCAGCCCCAGCATTTT
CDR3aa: CSARRGSQPQHF

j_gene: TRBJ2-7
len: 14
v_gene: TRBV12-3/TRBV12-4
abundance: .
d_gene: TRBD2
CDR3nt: TGTGCCAGCACCTCGGGGACTAGCCCGTCGGAGCAGTACTTC
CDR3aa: CASTSGTSPSEQYF

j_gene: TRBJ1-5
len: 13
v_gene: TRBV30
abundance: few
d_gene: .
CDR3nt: TGTGCCTGGAGTTGGACTGGCAATCAGCCCCAGCATTTT
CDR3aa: CAWSWTGNQPQHF

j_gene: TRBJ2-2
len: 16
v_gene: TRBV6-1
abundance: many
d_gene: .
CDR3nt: TGTGCCAGCAGTGAAAACAGGGCGAGAGACACCGGGGAGCTGTTTTTT
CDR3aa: CASSENRARDTGELFF

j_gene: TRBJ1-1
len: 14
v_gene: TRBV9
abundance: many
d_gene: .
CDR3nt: TGTGCCAGCAGCGTAAATACGATGAACACTGAAGCTTTCTTT
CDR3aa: CASSVNTMNTEAFF

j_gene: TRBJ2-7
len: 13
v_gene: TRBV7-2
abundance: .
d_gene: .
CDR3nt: TGTGCCAGCGCCCCCGGGGGCCGATACGAGCAGTACTTC
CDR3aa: CASAPGGRYEQYF

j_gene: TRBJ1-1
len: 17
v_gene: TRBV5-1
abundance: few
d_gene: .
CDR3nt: TGCGCCAGCAGCTCCCCGCTCCCCGGACAGACAGGCTATGAAGCTTTCTTT
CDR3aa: CASSSPLPGQTGYEAFF

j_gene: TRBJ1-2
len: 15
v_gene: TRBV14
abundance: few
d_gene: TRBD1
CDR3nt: TGTGCCAGCAGCAACAGGGACAGGGGAGAAAAGGGCTACACCTTC
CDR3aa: CASSNRDRGEKGYTF

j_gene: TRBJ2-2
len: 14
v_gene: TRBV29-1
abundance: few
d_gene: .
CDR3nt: TGCGGCTCCGGGACTTCCCCCAACACCGGGGAGCTGTTTTTT
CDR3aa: CGSGTSPNTGELFF

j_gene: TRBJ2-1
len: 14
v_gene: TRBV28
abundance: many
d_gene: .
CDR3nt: TGTGCCAGCGCCCGGGACACCCGCTACAATGAGCAGTTCTTC
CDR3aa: CASARDTRYNEQFF

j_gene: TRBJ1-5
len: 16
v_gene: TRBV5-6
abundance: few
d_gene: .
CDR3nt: TGTGCCAGCAGCACATCGACAGGCTATAGCAATCAGCCCCAGCATTTT
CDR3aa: CASSTSTGYSNQPQHF

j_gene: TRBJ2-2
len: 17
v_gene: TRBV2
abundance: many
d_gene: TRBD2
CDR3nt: TGTGCCAGCAGTGAAGGGGCTCGGACTAGGTTCTCCGGGGAGCTGTTTTTT
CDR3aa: CASSEGARTRFSGELFF

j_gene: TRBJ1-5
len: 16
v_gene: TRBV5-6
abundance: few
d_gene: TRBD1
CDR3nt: TGTGCCAGCAGCCGATGGCAGGGGGGCATGGGTCAGCCCCAGCATTTT
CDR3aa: CASSRWQGGMGQPQHF

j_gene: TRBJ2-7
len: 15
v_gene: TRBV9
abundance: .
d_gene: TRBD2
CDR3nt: TGTGCCAGCAGCGCACCTAGCGGGAATCCCTACGAGCAGTACTTC
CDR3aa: CASSAPSGNPYEQYF

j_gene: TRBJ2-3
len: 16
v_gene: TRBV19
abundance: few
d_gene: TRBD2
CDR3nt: TGTGCCAGTAGTATAATAAGCGGGAGTTTTGGAGATACGCAGTATTTT
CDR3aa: CASSIISGSFGDTQYF